This T cell receptor beta chain was found in a study of CD8+CD57+ T cells in acquired aplastic anemia. Study background: CD4+ and CD8+ cells, once sorted, gave DNA averaging roughly 3.2 ug.

J was trimmed by 5 bases and V by 3 bases; bases with no gene match: 5. The CDR3 runs 15 residues. Per germline, CDR1 SGHAT and CDR2 FQDESV (reference sequence). The sequenced patients had an expansion of CD8+CD57+ cells seen by flow cytometry. The template for TCR beta VDJ and CDR3 sequence profiling was genomic DNA. Each CDR3 protein gets one entry after TCRdb re-called the reads with MiXCR. The sample yields some 200,000 distinct CDR3 sequences, around 47% seen once. The sequencing sample was made of sorted CD4+, CD8+, or CD8+CD57+ T cells (not recorded which) from PBMCs. The rearrangement joins TRBV11-1 to TRBJ2-5; 11 positions match TRBD2. The TCR originated in a human donor with aplastic anemia. For the CDR3, the DNA is TGTGCCAGCAGCTTGGCTTGGACTAGCGGGGAGACCCAGTACTTC. This translates into CASSLAWTSGETQYF.